The next 27 T cell receptor beta chains were all read from a single sample in a study of cytomegalovirus exposure and HLA in healthy donors. The assay was immunoSEQ multiplex PCR, and TCRdb's table has in-frame clones only and misses some. This table holds 160,000 or so clones, roughly 80% found once. The specimen sequenced was PBMCs. The receptors here all came from a man aged 25-45 years in good health and CMV-seropositive.

There are a few counts of this clone. The chain couples TRBV5-4 to TRBJ2-2; 7 nucleotides align to TRBD2. Germline V gives CDR1 SGHNT, CDR2 YYREEE (reference sequence). The CDR3 runs to 19 residues. Losses at the gene ends were 2 bases for V and 0 bases for J; bases not matched to a gene: 13. Here the CDR3 reads CASSLGWASGSSNTGELFF. In DNA form, the CDR3 reads TGTGCCAGCAGCTTAGGGTGGGCTAGCGGCTCTTCGAACACCGGGGAGCTGTTTTTT.

The chain couples TRBV5-6 to TRBJ1-4; possibly TRBD1 for D (5 bases). V lost 4 bases and J lost 7, with 11 bases in between. The CDR3 is 13 amino acids. Germline V gene data show CDR1 as SGHDT and CDR2 as YYEEEE. The CDR3 loop is CASSQGGGEKLFF. DNA for the CDR3: TGTGCCAGCAGCCAGGGTGGTGGTGAAAAACTGTTTTTT.

The J gene is TRBJ2-7, the V gene TRBV5-1, with 12 bases matching TRBD2. The CDR3 totals 14 residues. Germline V gene lookup returns CDR1 SGHRS and CDR2 YFSETQ. V shed 4 bases, J shed 6 bases, and the junction held 5 bases outside the gene matches. As DNA, the CDR3 is TGCGCCAGCAGCCTTGGGACTAGCGGGCTCGAGCAGTACTTC. Protein product: CASSLGTSGLEQYF.

This clone was detected only a few times. The rearrangement links TRBV6-1 to TRBJ2-2, with D perhaps matching TRBD1 (5 bases). The length of the CDR3 is 14 residues. Per germline, CDR1 MNHNS and CDR2 SASEGT. The germline V and J ends were trimmed by 6 bases and 1 base, with 9 bases remaining between them. Written as DNA, the CDR3 is TGTGCCAGCAGACAGGTGGGGAACACCGGGGAGCTGTTTTTT. It is translated as CASRQVGNTGELFF.

The chain uses TRBV4-1 and TRBJ2-1; TRBD2 agrees at 8 bases. This CDR3 contains 15 residues. V shed 0 bases and J 6 bases; nucleotides not matched to a gene: 4. Germline CDR1 and CDR2: MGHRA and YSYEKL. The CDR3 spells CASSQENLAGNEQFF. CDR3 coding DNA: TGCGCCAGCAGCCAAGAAAATCTAGCGGGCAATGAGCAGTTCTTC.

This chain joins TRBV6-1 and TRBJ2-1, with D possibly being TRBD1 (5 bases). Trimming removed 4 bases from V and 4 bases from J, with 26 bases in between. The CDR3 is 19 amino acids. Germline V gene lookup returns CDR1 MNHNS and CDR2 SASEGT. In nucleotides, the CDR3 is TGTGCCAGCAGTGGGTCTCAAATGGCCTGGCAGGGCCCTTACAATGAGCAGTTCTTC. The encoded protein is CASSGSQMAWQGPYNEQFF.

On this clone: Other DNA sequences in the same sample also yield this CDR3. The chain employs TRBV2 and TRBJ2-3; the D gene is possibly TRBD2 (6 bases). The CDR3 is 14 amino acids. V dropped 3 bases and J dropped 0 bases, with 7 bases sitting between them. The germline gives CDR1 SNHLY, CDR2 FYNNEI. CDR3 DNA sequence: TGTGCCAGCAGTGAGGGACTCAGCACAGATACGCAGTATTTT. As protein: CASSEGLSTDTQYF.

The rearrangement uses TRBV28 and TRBJ1-1, with D possibly TRBD1 on 5 matching bases. The CDR3 contains 14 residues. Trimming stripped 3 bases from V and 2 bases from J, with 10 bases between. Germline V gene lookup returns CDR1 MDHEN and CDR2 SYDVKM. In DNA, the CDR3 is TGTGCCAGCAGTTTCCTCCAGGGTAACACTGAAGCTTTCTTT. Protein: CASSFLQGNTEAFF.

The chain combines TRBV19 with TRBJ2-1, with TRBD2 as a possible D gene (6 bases). Germline assignment: CDR1 LNHDA and CDR2 SQIVND (reference sequence). CDR3 length equals 17 residues. Between the trimmed V and J ends, which lost 5 bases and 8 bases, there was a span of 25 bases. This CDR3 reads CASSRRPPGLGLDEQFF. The CDR3 bases are TGTGCCAGTAGTCGACGGCCCCCGGGACTTGGGCTGGATGAGCAGTTCTTC. Looking up the rest from reference TRBV19 and TRBJ2-1 gives the full variable domain: DGGITQSPKYLFRKEGQNVTLSCEQNLNHDAMYWYRQDPGQGLRLIYYSQIVNDFQKGDIAEGYSVSREKKESFPLTVTSAQKNPTAFYLCASSRRPPGLGLDEQFFGPGTRLTVL.

The chain combines TRBV19 with TRBJ2-7; TRBD2 agrees at 10 bases. This CDR3 comprises 15 residues. After removal of 8 bases from V and 1 base from J, the junction contained 8 bases not matched to a gene. Germline V CDR1 and CDR2: LNHDA, SQIVND (reference sequence). The CDR3 nucleotides are TGTGCCAGTTCCCTCGGACTAGCGGCATCCTACGAGCAGTACTTC. The encoded protein is CASSLGLAASYEQYF.

V is TRBV5-8 and J is TRBJ1-1, with 12 bases identical to TRBD1. In germline, CDR1 is SGHTS, CDR2 YDEGEE. This CDR3 is 14 amino acids long. Trimming removed 5 bases from V and 6 bases from J; junction bases left unmatched: 5. In DNA, the CDR3 is TGTGCCAGCAGTTCCGGGACAGGGGGCCCTGAAGCTTTCTTT. Amino acid sequence: CASSSGTGGPEAFF.

CDR3 residues: CASSSATTGGAYGYTF. The CDR3 DNA reads TGCGCCAGCAGCTCGGCAACTACAGGGGGCGCCTATGGCTACACCTTC. The chain combines TRBV5-1 with TRBJ1-2, with 9 bases identical to TRBD1. The germline CDR1 and CDR2 sequences are SGHRS and YFSETQ. Losses at the gene ends were 3 bases for V and 4 bases for J; bases not matched to a gene: 10. This CDR3 is 16 amino acids long.

This chain connects TRBV15 to TRBJ1-5; D remains ambiguous. Germline V CDR1 and CDR2: LNHNV, YYDKDF (reference sequence). There are 15 residues in the CDR3. V was trimmed by 5 bases and J by 6 bases, leaving 17 bases between them. CDR3 bases: TGTGCCACCAGCTCCCGGAGAGGGTTAGGTCAGCCCCAGCATTTT. Translation gives CATSSRRGLGQPQHF.

The gene calls are TRBV10-3 and TRBJ2-7; 11 bases match TRBD1. This CDR3 is 14 amino acids long. With 7 bases clipped from V and 4 bases from J, the junction kept 6 bases outside the gene matches. Germline CDR1 reads ENHRY; CDR2 reads SYGVKD. This CDR3 reads CAITHGQGAYEQYF. The CDR3 coding sequence is TGTGCCATCACCCACGGACAGGGGGCTTACGAGCAGTACTTC.

The genes are TRBV5-6 and TRBJ2-7, with D unresolved. V gave up 3 bases and J gave up 3 bases, with 16 bases separating them. Germline V gives CDR1 SGHDT, CDR2 YYEEEE. The CDR3 covers 15 residues. DNA for the CDR3: TGTGCCAGCAGCTACCCAGAGGTTCCAATCTACGAGCAGTACTTC. Translating it yields CASSYPEVPIYEQYF.

The J gene is TRBJ1-1, the V gene TRBV7-2; TRBD1 matches 7 bases. Trimming removed 4 bases from V and 8 bases from J; junction bases left unmatched: 13. Germline V gene lookup returns CDR1 SGHTA and CDR2 FQGNSA. The CDR3 spans 15 residues. The CDR3, as DNA: TGTGCCAGCAGCTCCTCAGGGGGAGGACCCTACGAAGCTTTCTTT. Translated, it gives CASSSSGGGPYEAFF. Variable domain in full (rest from reference TRBV7-2 and TRBJ1-1): GAGVSQSPSNKVTEKGKDVELRCDPISGHTALYWYRQSLGQGLEFLIYFQGNSAPDKSGLPSDRFSAERTGGSVSTLTIQRTQQEDSAVYLCASSSSGGGPYEAFFGQGTRLTVV.

The rearrangement uses TRBV28 and TRBJ1-4, with D perhaps matching TRBD1 (5 bases). Germline CDR1 MDHEN, CDR2 SYDVKM. The CDR3 loop spans 13 amino acids. Trimming shortened V by 8 bases and J by 4 bases, and 11 bases separated the two germline ends. DNA for the CDR3: TGTGCCAGCGGGGGACTGCTTAATGAAAAACTGTTTTTT. Translating it yields CASGGLLNEKLFF.

The chain links TRBV20-1 to TRBJ2-5; TRBD2 matches at 7 bases. Germline-derived CDR1 and CDR2 are DFQATT and SNEGSKA (reference sequence). This CDR3 spans 11 amino acids. With V trimmed by 7 bases and J by 3 bases, 2 bases remained unmatched. The chain's CDR3 is CSGGGEETQYF. The DNA of the CDR3 is TGCAGTGGGGGAGGGGAAGAGACCCAGTACTTC.

The rearrangement uses TRBV25-1 and TRBJ2-5, with D perhaps TRBD2 (7 bases). The CDR3 is 12 residues long. V was trimmed by 4 bases and J by 7 bases, leaving 10 bases between them. CDR1 and CDR2 from the germline V gene are MGHDK and SYGVNS. The CDR3 DNA is TGTGCCAGCAGTGTGGGAGGGGGGACCCAGTACTTC. Translation gives CASSVGGGTQYF.

The chain joins TRBV6-4 to TRBJ1-5; 7 bases line up with TRBD1. J gave up 3 bases and V 5 bases, and 10 bases lay outside the gene matches. There are 16 residues in the CDR3. CDR1 MRHNA and CDR2 SNTAGT come from the germline V gene. The DNA for the CDR3 is TGTGCCAGCAGTAACTTACAGGGGACCTACAATCAGCCCCAGCATTTT. Protein sequence: CASSNLQGTYNQPQHF.

The CDR3 region has the DNA TGTGCCAGCAGCTTTTCGGGTCTAGCGGGGGCCCAGGAGTACTTC. Residues: CASSFSGLAGAQEYF. The chain couples TRBV7-9 to TRBJ2-5; TRBD2 matches 10 bases. The length of the CDR3 is 15 residues. The V gene's germline CDR1 is SEHNR and CDR2 FQNEAQ (reference sequence). The V segment lost 3 bases and the J segment 12 bases; nucleotides outside the gene matches: 13.

V usage is TRBV7-9 and J usage is TRBJ1-2; 9 bases align to TRBD1. The trim removed 0 bases at V and 7 bases at J, leaving 6 bases unmatched. The CDR3 length is 15 residues. In germline, CDR1 is SEHNR, CDR2 FQNEAQ (reference sequence). CDR3 region: CASSLAGQGTGGYTF. CDR3 nucleotide sequence: TGTGCCAGCAGCTTAGCAGGACAGGGGACGGGTGGCTACACCTTC.

The chain carries TRBV9 and TRBJ2-2; 7 nucleotides agree with TRBD1. V trimming: 3 bases; J trimming: 1 base; junction bases outside the gene matches: 12. Germline values: CDR1 SGDLS, CDR2 YYNGEE. The CDR3 runs 18 residues. CDR3 in DNA: TGTGCCAGCAGCGGGGGCCGAGACAGGGCTTTGAACACCGGGGAGCTGTTTTTT. This translates into CASSGGRDRALNTGELFF.

This clone has more than one count but fewer than ten. The rearrangement links TRBV7-8 to TRBJ2-7; D possibly corresponds to TRBD1 (7 bases). The germline V and J ends were trimmed by 7 bases and 2 bases, with 18 bases remaining between them. The CDR3 runs to 15 residues. Germline lookup yields CDR1 SGHVS and CDR2 FQNEAQ. The CDR3 nucleotides are TGTGCCAGCACCCAGGGGGGCGTAGGGACCTACGAGCAGTACTTC. Protein sequence: CASTQGGVGTYEQYF. The whole variable domain, filled in from reference TRBV7-8 and TRBJ2-7, reads GAGVSQSPRYKVAKRGQDVALRCDPISGHVSLFWYQQALGQGPEFLTYFQNEAQLDKSGLPSDRFFAERPEGSVSTLKIQRTQQEDSAVYLCASTQGGVGTYEQYFGPGTRLTVT.

Worth noting for this clone: Other DNA sequences in this sample translate to the same CDR3. This chain connects TRBV2 to TRBJ2-6; unclear D gene. The ends were cut back, 2 bases at V and 0 bases at J, with 2 bases in the middle. Germline lookup yields CDR1 SNHLY and CDR2 FYNNEI. The CDR3 totals 14 residues. CDR3 amino acids: CASSERSGANVLTF. For the CDR3, the DNA is TGTGCCAGCAGTGAACGCTCTGGGGCCAACGTCCTGACTTTC.

The V and J genes are TRBV7-8 and TRBJ2-3; D might be TRBD2 (7 bases). Germline V gene data show CDR1 as SGHVS and CDR2 as FQNEAQ. This CDR3 spans 16 amino acids. The V gene lost 2 bases and the J gene lost 2 bases, with 14 bases spanning the gap. Written as DNA, the CDR3 is TGTGCCAGCAGCTTAAGGCGGGGGCAGACCACAGATACGCAGTATTTT. Amino acid sequence: CASSLRRGQTTDTQYF.

The chain joins TRBV5-6 to TRBJ2-1, with unresolved D. Germline V CDR1 and CDR2: SGHDT, YYEEEE. The germline V and J ends were trimmed by 1 base and 2 bases, with 10 bases remaining between them. The CDR3 runs 15 residues. The CDR3 spells CASSLSRVTYNEQFF. DNA of the CDR3: TGTGCCAGCAGCTTGTCCCGGGTCACCTACAATGAGCAGTTCTTC.